These T cell receptor beta chains were read from a single sample in a study of graft-versus-host responses after intestinal transplantation. TCRdb's table, derived via immunoSEQ multiplex PCR, lists solely in-frame clones and lacks some. In the table there are around 36,000 clones, roughly 96% of which are singletons. These receptors have no identified antigens. The starting material was unstimulated CD8+ T cells sorted from spleen or lymph node cells, obtained before transplant. The receptor set was obtained from a human donor who was the organ donor for an intestinal transplant. The conserved cysteine and the conserved F or W are not part of the CDR3 here. The order of the fields is J gene, V gene, CDR3 protein.

j_gene: TRBJ2-7
v_gene: TRBV25-1
CDR3aa: ASSDSYEQY

j_gene: TRBJ1-1
v_gene: TRBV6-5
CDR3aa: ASSYSADMNTEAF

j_gene: TRBJ1-2
v_gene: TRBV4-1
CDR3aa: ASSPLAVRRYRYT

j_gene: TRBJ1-3
v_gene: TRBV7-9
CDR3aa: ASSFGNTIY

j_gene: TRBJ1-1
v_gene: TRBV4-1
CDR3aa: ASSRDSNTEAF

j_gene: TRBJ2-2
v_gene: TRBV5-1
CDR3aa: ASSHRQGHTGELF

j_gene: TRBJ2-1
v_gene: TRBV30
CDR3aa: AWSGSSGGVNEQF

j_gene: TRBJ1-5
v_gene: TRBV30
CDR3aa: AWTDGYSNQPQH

j_gene: TRBJ2-7
v_gene: TRBV6-5
CDR3aa: ASSYSNQGSGYEQY

j_gene: TRBJ2-1
v_gene: TRBV19
CDR3aa: ASSMQGTTYNEQF

j_gene: TRBJ1-2
v_gene: TRBV4-1
CDR3aa: ASSQEGAGIVGSYGYT

j_gene: TRBJ2-7
v_gene: TRBV30
CDR3aa: AWSEEGRGEQY

j_gene: TRBJ1-4
v_gene: TRBV28
CDR3aa: ASSPNLGEKLF

j_gene: TRBJ1-6
v_gene: TRBV5-6
CDR3aa: ASSFPGLGPPLH

j_gene: TRBJ2-7
v_gene: TRBV27
CDR3aa: ASSFGRSYEQY

j_gene: TRBJ1-2
v_gene: TRBV7-9
CDR3aa: ASSLSPFSGYT

j_gene: TRBJ1-2
v_gene: TRBV28
CDR3aa: ASSLWGQGDRNGYT

j_gene: TRBJ2-3
v_gene: TRBV5-1
CDR3aa: ASSQTGSMGTDTQY

j_gene: TRBJ1-2
v_gene: TRBV30
CDR3aa: AWSVLGHTSGYT

j_gene: TRBJ2-7
v_gene: TRBV4-2
CDR3aa: ASSQDVHEQY

j_gene: TRBJ2-7
v_gene: TRBV19
CDR3aa: ASSIGAGSAYEQY

j_gene: TRBJ2-5
v_gene: TRBV21-1
CDR3aa: ASSDRGRETQY

j_gene: TRBJ2-2
v_gene: TRBV19
CDR3aa: ASSHLGGGTGELF

j_gene: TRBJ1-2
v_gene: TRBV7-6
CDR3aa: ASSPGGLYGYT

j_gene: TRBJ1-2
v_gene: TRBV15
CDR3aa: ATSLGGGSGYT

j_gene: TRBJ2-2
v_gene: TRBV2
CDR3aa: ASSEAPGQGANTGELF

j_gene: TRBJ2-7
v_gene: TRBV29-1
CDR3aa: SVRQAKDSGNYEQY

j_gene: TRBJ2-1
v_gene: TRBV7-9
CDR3aa: ASSLDYRCI

j_gene: TRBJ2-1
v_gene: TRBV5-1
CDR3aa: ASSLTPTSGGVIPSYNEQF

j_gene: TRBJ2-7
v_gene: TRBV5-6
CDR3aa: ASSLEAGGPYEQY

j_gene: TRBJ2-5
v_gene: TRBV6-5
CDR3aa: ASSLGIQETQY

j_gene: TRBJ2-7
v_gene: TRBV28
CDR3aa: ASSPRTGPYEQY

j_gene: TRBJ1-1
v_gene: TRBV2
CDR3aa: ASVLFYQLTEDTEAF

j_gene: TRBJ1-2
v_gene: TRBV5-6
CDR3aa: ASSLGTGGNYGYT

j_gene: TRBJ2-7
v_gene: TRBV4-1
CDR3aa: ASSRKLAGGEDEQY

j_gene: TRBJ1-1
v_gene: TRBV4-3
CDR3aa: ASSQDLTGTITEAF

j_gene: TRBJ2-7
v_gene: TRBV4-1
CDR3aa: ASSQGRGAIYEQY

j_gene: TRBJ1-4
v_gene: TRBV4-3
CDR3aa: ASSQDKTALNEKLF

j_gene: TRBJ1-1
v_gene: TRBV27
CDR3aa: ASSPGTPNTEAF

j_gene: TRBJ2-5
v_gene: TRBV7-8
CDR3aa: ASSFLQGSTETQY

j_gene: TRBJ2-2
v_gene: TRBV5-1
CDR3aa: ASSLAQGNTGELF

j_gene: TRBJ2-5
v_gene: TRBV4-1
CDR3aa: ASSQDDPGFGTQY

j_gene: TRBJ1-3
v_gene: TRBV5-6
CDR3aa: ASRMMGTGIGNTIY

j_gene: TRBJ2-7
v_gene: TRBV9
CDR3aa: ASSATTDFYEQY

j_gene: TRBJ1-6
v_gene: TRBV30
CDR3aa: AWSIPDWAARSYNSPLH

j_gene: TRBJ2-1
v_gene: TRBV11-3
CDR3aa: ASSDPWAGGHNEQF

j_gene: TRBJ1-6
v_gene: TRBV5-6
CDR3aa: ASSLQNSPLH

j_gene: TRBJ1-3
v_gene: TRBV6-5
CDR3aa: ASSYNSGNTIY

j_gene: TRBJ2-7
v_gene: TRBV6-6
CDR3aa: ASSYSPGGTYEQY

j_gene: TRBJ2-7
v_gene: TRBV7-9
CDR3aa: ASSSGTEVYEQY

j_gene: TRBJ2-7
v_gene: TRBV4-3
CDR3aa: ASSQARAGYEQY